The 29 T cell receptor beta chains in this list originate from one sample, sequenced in a study of blood T cell repertoires in COVID-19. Here immunoSEQ multiplex PCR was the method, and the copy in TCRdb shows in-frame clones only, minus some. The sample has around 170,000 clones, roughly 82% seen once. Specimen: PBMCs or T cells enriched from blood (not recorded which). These receptors were collected from a woman between 25 and 40 years old who had recovered from COVID-19.

The V and J genes are TRBV14 and TRBJ2-1, with D perhaps matching TRBD2 (6 bases). The CDR3 length is 15 residues. V was cut by 0 bases and J by 6 bases, with 12 bases left in between. Per the germline V gene, CDR1 is SGHDN and CDR2 is FVKESK. This CDR3 reads CASSQDWAGLNEQFF. The CDR3 DNA follows: TGTGCCAGCAGCCAAGATTGGGCGGGACTCAATGAGCAGTTCTTC.

The chain uses TRBV20-1 and TRBJ1-1; 9 bases fit TRBD1. The CDR3 sequence is 16 residues long. The V gene end was trimmed by 3 bases and the J gene end by 6 bases; junction bases not matched to a gene: 14. Germline V gene data show CDR1 as DFQATT and CDR2 as SNEGSKA (reference sequence). The CDR3 here is CSASKPNRGRSPEAFF. The CDR3 DNA sequence: TGCAGTGCTAGTAAACCGAACAGGGGGCGGTCGCCTGAAGCTTTCTTT.

This rearrangement joins TRBV3-1 (or the pseudogene TRBV3-2) to TRBJ2-3; tentatively, D is TRBD2 (7 bases). This CDR3 has 17 residues. Trimming removed 3 bases at V and 2 bases at J, with 18 bases between. Germline V gene lookup returns CDR1 LGHDT and CDR2 YNNKEL (reference sequence). The CDR3 coding sequence is TGTGCCAGCAGCCAGCCAAGTTCGGGGGGCTCCACAGATACGCAGTATTTT. Translation: CASSQPSSGGSTDTQYF.

This chain uses TRBV6-1 with TRBJ2-1; maybe TRBD2 (5 bases). This CDR3 contains 13 residues. CDR1 and CDR2 from the germline V gene are MNHNS and SASEGT. Trimming took off 1 base at V and 15 bases at J, with 16 bases between the two ends. The CDR3 DNA reads as TGTGCCAGCAGTGAAGGGGGAGCGGCCTGGTGGTTCTTC. Translating gives CASSEGGAAWWFF.

The chain has TRBV28 and TRBJ2-7, with TRBD1 identical over 7 bases. V dropped 2 bases and J dropped 3; count of bases not matched to a gene: 4. The CDR3 length is 14 residues. Germline V lookup: CDR1 MDHEN, CDR2 SYDVKM. The CDR3 here is CASSLLGGDYEQYF. CDR3 DNA: TGTGCCAGCAGTTTACTAGGGGGCGACTACGAGCAGTACTTC.

In its sample, this clone was seen once. The rearrangement uses TRBV5-4 and TRBJ1-4, with 7 bases aligning to TRBD1. Looked up from germline, CDR1 is SGHNT and CDR2 is YYREEE (reference sequence). This CDR3 is built from 15 residues. The V and J ends lost 4 bases and 1 base, in that order; junction bases with no gene match: 4. In DNA form, the CDR3 reads TGTGCCAGCAGCGCCTCAGGGGGAACTAATGAAAAACTGTTTTTT. As protein: CASSASGGTNEKLFF.

The rearrangement links TRBV4-2 to TRBJ1-5; D is possibly TRBD1 (5 bases). Between the trimmed V and J ends, which lost 0 bases and 1 base, there was a span of 13 bases. The length of the CDR3 is 17 residues. Germline CDR1 is LGHNA and CDR2 is YNFKEQ. CDR3 amino acids: CASSQDKIGVSNQPQHF. CDR3 in DNA: TGTGCCAGCAGCCAAGATAAGATAGGGGTGAGCAATCAGCCCCAGCATTTT.

The chain recombines TRBV5-1 with TRBJ2-7; D may be TRBD1 (6 bases). With 0 bases removed from V and 5 bases from J, the gap between germline ends came to 12 bases. Germline CDR1 SGHRS, CDR2 YFSETQ. The CDR3 totals 14 residues. The CDR3 coding sequence is TGCGCCAGCAGCTTGGAAGGGACACCTCACGAGCAGTACTTC. Protein: CASSLEGTPHEQYF.

The chain couples TRBV10-3 to TRBJ1-1, with a weak D call TRBD1 (5 bases). The CDR3 runs to 15 residues. Trimming took off 3 bases at V and 0 bases at J, with 11 bases between the two ends. Per the germline V gene, CDR1 is ENHRY and CDR2 is SYGVKD. In DNA form, the CDR3 reads TGTGCCATCAGTGACTCCGCCAGGGTGAACACTGAAGCTTTCTTT. Translating it yields CAISDSARVNTEAFF.

V and J are TRBV28 and TRBJ1-1; D unclear. Trimming took 7 bases from V and 6 from J, leaving 9 bases between them. This CDR3 has 11 amino acids. The V gene's germline CDR1 is MDHEN and CDR2 SYDVKM. The CDR3 here is CASNERAEAFF. CDR3 nucleotide sequence: TGTGCCAGCAATGAACGGGCTGAAGCTTTCTTT.

V gene TRBV5-6 combines with J gene TRBJ1-5, with 7 bases identical to TRBD1. With V trimmed by 4 bases and J by 1 base, 8 bases remained unmatched. Germline V gene sequence: CDR1 SGHDT, CDR2 YYEEEE. The CDR3 extends over 16 amino acids. CDR3 DNA: TGTGCCAGCAGCCCATGGGACAGTGAGAGCAATCAGCCCCAGCATTTT. It specifies CASSPWDSESNQPQHF.

This rearrangement joins TRBV28 to TRBJ2-7; tentative D call: TRBD2 (5 bases). Germline V CDR1 and CDR2: MDHEN, SYDVKM. The CDR3 runs 15 residues. The V and J ends lost 1 base and 5 bases respectively, with 15 bases between them. The CDR3 DNA is TGTGCCAGCAGTTTATCATCGGGATCTCCGGACGAGCAGTACTTC. Amino acid sequence: CASSLSSGSPDEQYF.

The count of this clone is one. This chain joins TRBV5-1 and TRBJ2-3; maybe TRBD2 (6 bases). Germline CDR1 reads SGHRS; CDR2 reads YFSETQ. V was trimmed by 4 bases and J by 1 base, leaving 16 bases between them. The CDR3 is 16 amino acids. CDR3 bases: TGCGCCAGCAGCCGTGAGCGGGCCGCTGGCACAGATACGCAGTATTTT. It codes for CASSRERAAGTDTQYF.

The rearrangement links TRBV12-3 or TRBV12-4 to TRBJ2-1; maybe TRBD2 (5 bases). The V gene lost 7 bases and the J gene lost 5 bases, with 12 bases spanning the gap. The CDR3 is 13 amino acids. The CDR3 coding sequence is TGTGCCAGCAATGTAGCCGGGGACAATGAGCAGTTCTTC. Its translation is CASNVAGDNEQFF.

The chain recombines TRBV11-1 with TRBJ1-1; TRBD1 matches 7 bases. In germline, CDR1 is SGHAT, CDR2 FQDESV (reference sequence). This CDR3 is built from 14 residues. The trim removed 5 bases at V and 5 bases at J, leaving 8 bases unmatched. CDR3 sequence (DNA): TGTGCCAGCAGCACAACAGGGGTTGATACTGAAGCTTTCTTT. Amino acids: CASSTTGVDTEAFF.

V and J are TRBV25-1 and TRBJ2-2; TRBD2 agrees at 9 bases. CDR3 length: 16 amino acids. The germline gives CDR1 MGHDK, CDR2 SYGVNS. The V and J ends lost 0 bases and 6 bases, in that order; junction bases with no gene match: 5. The CDR3 DNA sequence: TGTGCCAGCAGTGAATACGGGACTAGCACTTCCGGGGAGCTGTTTTTT. Translating gives CASSEYGTSTSGELFF.

The genes are TRBV30 and TRBJ2-7; TRBD2 aligns across 9 bases. Trimming removed 2 bases from V and 3 bases from J; junction bases left unmatched: 8. Germline V gene data show CDR1 as GTSNPN and CDR2 as SVGIG (reference sequence). The CDR3 sequence is 15 residues long. In DNA, the CDR3 is TGTGCCTGGAGTCAACCTTCGACTAGCGGCTACGAGCAGTACTTC. Protein product: CAWSQPSTSGYEQYF.

The J gene is TRBJ2-7, the V gene TRBV5-1, with 8 bases identical to TRBD2. The trim removed 4 bases at V and 7 bases at J, leaving 7 bases unmatched. The length of the CDR3 is 13 residues. Germline lookup yields CDR1 SGHRS and CDR2 YFSETQ. The CDR3 here is CASSEPGLEEQYF. DNA for the CDR3: TGCGCCAGCAGCGAGCCGGGACTAGAAGAGCAGTACTTC.

This clone appeared a single time. V usage is TRBV10-1 and J usage is TRBJ2-5, with 9 bases identical to TRBD2. Germline V gene lookup returns CDR1 WNHNN and CDR2 SYGVQD (reference sequence). V was clipped by 5 bases and J by 5 bases; unmatched bases: 6. The CDR3 covers 14 residues. CDR3 residues: CASSNSGSGETQYF. CDR3 DNA sequence: TGCGCCAGCAGTAATAGCGGGAGTGGGGAGACCCAGTACTTC.

The rearrangement joins TRBV7-9 to TRBJ1-5; the D gene is possibly TRBD1 (5 bases). The CDR3 runs 15 residues. Germline V CDR1 and CDR2: SEHNR, FQNEAQ (reference sequence). V was cut by 5 bases and J by 6 bases, with 17 bases left in between. CDR3 amino acids: CASSPVGEGGQPQHF. CDR3 coding DNA: TGTGCCAGCAGCCCAGTGGGGGAGGGCGGTCAGCCCCAGCATTTT.

This clone was seen a single time. The chain uses TRBV28 and TRBJ2-7, with 9 bases matching TRBD1. Per the germline V gene, CDR1 is MDHEN and CDR2 is SYDVKM. J gave up 3 bases and V 6 bases, and 9 bases lay outside the gene matches. CDR3 size: 15 residues. The chain's CDR3 is CASRPARQGDYEQYF. The CDR3 bases are TGTGCCAGCAGACCCGCCCGACAGGGGGACTACGAGCAGTACTTC. The whole variable domain, filled in from reference TRBV28 and TRBJ2-7, reads DVKVTQSSRYLVKRTGEKVFLECVQDMDHENMFWYRQDPGLGLRLIYFSYDVKMKEKGDIPEGYSVSREKKERFSLILESASTNQTSMYLCASRPARQGDYEQYFGPGTRLTVT.

The CDR3 is CASRIGQGGGYTF. The CDR3 DNA sequence: TGTGCCAGCAGGATAGGACAGGGTGGTGGCTACACCTTC. The gene calls are TRBV6-5 and TRBJ1-2; 8 bases align to TRBD1. Germline V gives CDR1 MNHEY, CDR2 SVGAGI. V dropped 6 bases and J dropped 7; count of bases not matched to a gene: 7. This CDR3 is 13 amino acids long.

The genes are TRBV6-1 and TRBJ2-7, with D possibly matching TRBD2 (6 bases). Trimming removed 2 bases at V and 3 bases at J, with 14 bases between. Per the germline V gene, CDR1 is MNHNS and CDR2 is SASEGT. CDR3 size: 15 residues. The DNA of the CDR3 is TGTGCCAGCAGTGAACGAGCGGGTTTCTTCTACGAGCAGTACTTC. As protein: CASSERAGFFYEQYF.

The rearrangement links TRBV5-1 to TRBJ2-7; 7 bases agree with TRBD1. The J segment lost 1 base and the V segment lost 7 bases, leaving 5 bases of the junction unmatched. This CDR3 is built from 13 residues. Germline V lookup: CDR1 SGHRS, CDR2 YFSETQ. The CDR3 region has the DNA TGCGCCAGCGGGGCAGGGGGTTCCTACGAGCAGTACTTC. Amino acids: CASGAGGSYEQYF.

J is TRBJ2-3 and V is TRBV6-5, with D hard to call. Trimming left V 0 bases short and J 4 bases short, with 11 bases between. This CDR3 comprises 15 residues. Germline CDR1 is MNHEY and CDR2 is SVGAGI. The CDR3 sequence: CASSYSSVGADTQYF. The CDR3 bases are TGTGCCAGCAGTTACTCGAGTGTGGGCGCAGATACGCAGTATTTT.

This chain uses TRBV25-1 with TRBJ2-1; D perhaps matches TRBD1 (6 bases). The germline V gene encodes CDR1 MGHDK and CDR2 SYGVNS. The CDR3 runs 13 residues. Trimming stripped 5 bases from V and 9 bases from J, with 14 bases between. CDR3 sequence: CASSPNGDTEQFF. CDR3 nucleotides: TGTGCCAGCAGTCCTAACGGGGACACTGAGCAGTTCTTC.

This clone was seen a few times. The chain is built from TRBV4-2 and TRBJ2-7, with 9 bases aligning to TRBD1. The V gene's germline CDR1 is LGHNA and CDR2 YNFKEQ. The length of the CDR3 is 15 residues. Trimming removed 4 bases from V and 3 bases from J; junction bases left unmatched: 7. The CDR3 sequence: CASSPRDRENYEQYF. The DNA for the CDR3 is TGTGCCAGCAGCCCGAGGGACAGGGAAAACTACGAGCAGTACTTC.

The V call is TRBV2, the J call TRBJ2-5; 9 positions match TRBD2. This CDR3 is 16 amino acids long. The germline V gene has CDR1 SNHLY and CDR2 FYNNEI. Trimming took 0 bases from V and 6 from J; bases not matched to a gene: 8. In DNA, the CDR3 is TGTGCCAGCAGTGAAGCGCTGGGACTAGCCGGGAAGACCCAGTACTTC. Its protein product is CASSEALGLAGKTQYF. Combining the CDR3 with reference TRBV2 and TRBJ2-5 gives the whole variable domain EPEVTQTPSHQVTQMGQEVILRCVPISNHLYFYWYRQILGQKVEFLVSFYNNEISEKSEIFDDQFSVERPDGSNFTLKIRSTKLEDSAMYFCASSEALGLAGKTQYFGPGTRLLVL.

The CDR3 is CAISESRSRVFSETQYF. DNA for the CDR3: TGTGCCATCAGTGAGTCGCGGTCCAGGGTATTCTCAGAGACCCAGTACTTC. The chain links TRBV10-3 to TRBJ2-5; TRBD1 is a possible D gene (5 bases). V dropped 0 bases and J dropped 4 bases, with 18 bases sitting between them. Per the germline V gene, CDR1 is ENHRY and CDR2 is SYGVKD. There are 17 residues in the CDR3.